The T cell receptor (beta chain) under discussion was sequenced for a study of T cell responses to AZD1222 COVID-19 vaccine. Study-level results: The study reported that nearly half of spike-specific TCRs target unmutated variant regions.

CDR1 and CDR2 (germline): KGHSH, LQKENI. This CDR3 contains 16 residues. V was clipped by 2 bases and J by 0 bases, with 13 bases between them. Turning to this clone: Its specificity is not known.

Using immunoSEQ multiplex PCR, the repertoire was profiled, and TCRdb retains in-frame clones only, with some absent. The sample holds around 89,000 clones, approximately 91% seen once. Sample: peripheral blood, taken on day 0 of AZD1222 vaccination. The receptor comes from an adult in good health. The V gene is TRBV18, the J gene TRBJ1-2, with D uncertain. CDR3 in amino acids: CASSPSADRTNYGYTF. The CDR3 nucleotides are TGTGCCAGCTCACCATCGGCAGATCGTACTAACTATGGCTACACCTTC.